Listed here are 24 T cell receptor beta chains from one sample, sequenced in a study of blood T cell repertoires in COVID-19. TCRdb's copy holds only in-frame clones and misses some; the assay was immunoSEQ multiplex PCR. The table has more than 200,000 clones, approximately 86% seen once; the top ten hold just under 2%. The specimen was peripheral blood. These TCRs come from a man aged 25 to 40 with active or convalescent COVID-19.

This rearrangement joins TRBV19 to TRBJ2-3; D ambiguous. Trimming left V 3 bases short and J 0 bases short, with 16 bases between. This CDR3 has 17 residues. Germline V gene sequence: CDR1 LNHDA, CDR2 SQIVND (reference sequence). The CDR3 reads CASSMPTPYSSTDTQYF. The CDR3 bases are TGTGCCAGTAGTATGCCGACACCTTACTCTAGCACAGATACGCAGTATTTT.

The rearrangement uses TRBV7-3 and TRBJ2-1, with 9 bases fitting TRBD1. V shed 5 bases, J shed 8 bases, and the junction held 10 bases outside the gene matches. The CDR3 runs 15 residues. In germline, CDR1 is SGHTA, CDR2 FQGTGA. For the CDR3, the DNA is TGTGCCAGCAGCCTCTCGGGACAGGGTGTCGATGAGCAGTTCTTC. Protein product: CASSLSGQGVDEQFF.

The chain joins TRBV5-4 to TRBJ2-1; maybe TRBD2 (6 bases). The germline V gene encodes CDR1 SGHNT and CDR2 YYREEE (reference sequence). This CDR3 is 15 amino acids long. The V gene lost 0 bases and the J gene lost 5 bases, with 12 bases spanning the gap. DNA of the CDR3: TGTGCCAGCAGCTTGGACGGGACTCGTGACAATGAGCAGTTCTTC. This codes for CASSLDGTRDNEQFF.

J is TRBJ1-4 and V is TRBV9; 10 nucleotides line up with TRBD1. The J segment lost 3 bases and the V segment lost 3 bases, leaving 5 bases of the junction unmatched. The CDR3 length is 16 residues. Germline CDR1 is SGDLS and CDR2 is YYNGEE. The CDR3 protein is CASSGGQGFSNEKLFF. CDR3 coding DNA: TGTGCCAGCAGCGGGGGACAGGGGTTTTCTAATGAAAAACTGTTTTTT.

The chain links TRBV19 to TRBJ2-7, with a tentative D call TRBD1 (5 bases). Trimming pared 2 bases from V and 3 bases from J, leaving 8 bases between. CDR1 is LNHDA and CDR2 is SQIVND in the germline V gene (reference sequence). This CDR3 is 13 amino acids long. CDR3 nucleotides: TGTGCCAGTAGTATAACAGGAAACTACGAGCAGTACTTC. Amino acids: CASSITGNYEQYF.

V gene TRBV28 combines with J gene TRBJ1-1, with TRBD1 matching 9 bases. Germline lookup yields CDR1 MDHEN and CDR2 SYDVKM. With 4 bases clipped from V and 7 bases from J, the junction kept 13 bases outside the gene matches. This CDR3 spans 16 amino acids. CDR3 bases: TGTGCCAGCAGTTCCATAGGGACAGGGAACAGGATTGAAGCTTTCTTT. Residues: CASSSIGTGNRIEAFF.

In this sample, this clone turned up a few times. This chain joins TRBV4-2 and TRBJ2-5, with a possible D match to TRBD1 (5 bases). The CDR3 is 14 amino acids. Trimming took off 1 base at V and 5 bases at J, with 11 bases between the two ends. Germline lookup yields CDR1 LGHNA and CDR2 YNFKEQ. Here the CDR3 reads CASSQGLGVETQYF. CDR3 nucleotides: TGTGCCAGCAGCCAAGGATTAGGGGTGGAGACCCAGTACTTC.

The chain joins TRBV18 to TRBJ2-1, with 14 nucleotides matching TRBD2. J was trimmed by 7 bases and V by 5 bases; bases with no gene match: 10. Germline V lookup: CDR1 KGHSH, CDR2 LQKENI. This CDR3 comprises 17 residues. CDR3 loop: CASSAGLAGAPANEQFF. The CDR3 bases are TGTGCCAGCTCAGCGGGACTAGCGGGGGCCCCGGCAAATGAGCAGTTCTTC.

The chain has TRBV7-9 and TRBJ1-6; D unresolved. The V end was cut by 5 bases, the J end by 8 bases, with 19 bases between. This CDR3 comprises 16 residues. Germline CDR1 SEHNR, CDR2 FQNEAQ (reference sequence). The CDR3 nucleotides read TGTGCCAGCAGCCCTGACATCCTAGGAGGGTATTCACCCCTCCACTTT. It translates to CASSPDILGGYSPLHF. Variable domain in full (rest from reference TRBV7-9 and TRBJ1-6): DTGVSQNPRHKITKRGQNVTFRCDPISEHNRLYWYRQTLGQGPEFLTYFQNEAQLEKSRLLSDRFSAERPKGSFSTLEIQRTEQGDSAMYLCASSPDILGGYSPLHFGNGTRLTVT.

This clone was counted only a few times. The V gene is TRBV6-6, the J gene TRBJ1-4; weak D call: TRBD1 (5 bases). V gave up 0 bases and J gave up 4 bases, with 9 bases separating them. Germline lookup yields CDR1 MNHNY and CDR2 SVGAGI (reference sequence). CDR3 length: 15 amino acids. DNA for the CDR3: TGTGCCAGCAGTTACTCGGGGCTAAGTAATGAAAAACTGTTTTTT. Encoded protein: CASSYSGLSNEKLFF.

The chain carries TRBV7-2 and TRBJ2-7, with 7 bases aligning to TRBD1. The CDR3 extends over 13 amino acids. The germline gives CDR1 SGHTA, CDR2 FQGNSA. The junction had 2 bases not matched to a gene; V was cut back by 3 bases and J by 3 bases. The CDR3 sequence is CASSFRQGYEQYF. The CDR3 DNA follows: TGTGCCAGCAGCTTCCGACAGGGCTACGAGCAGTACTTC.

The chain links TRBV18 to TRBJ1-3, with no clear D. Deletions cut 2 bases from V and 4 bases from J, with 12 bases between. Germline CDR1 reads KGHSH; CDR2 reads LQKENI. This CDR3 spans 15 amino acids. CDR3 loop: CASSPRSLSGNTIYF. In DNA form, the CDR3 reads TGTGCCAGCTCACCAAGGAGTCTGTCGGGAAACACCATATATTTT.

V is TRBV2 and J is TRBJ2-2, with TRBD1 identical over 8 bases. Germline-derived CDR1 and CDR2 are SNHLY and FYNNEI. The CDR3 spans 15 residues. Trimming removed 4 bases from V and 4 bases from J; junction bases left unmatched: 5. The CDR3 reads CASSAQGAVTGELFF. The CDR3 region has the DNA TGTGCCAGCAGTGCCCAGGGGGCAGTCACCGGGGAGCTGTTTTTT.

DNA for the CDR3: TGTGCTAGTGGTTTGCCCCTGGGGGGGGGATCAGATACGCAGTATTTT. Translation: CASGLPLGGGSDTQYF. The chain carries TRBV12-5 and TRBJ2-3; 7 bases line up with TRBD2. This CDR3 region has 16 residues. V trimming: 2 bases; J trimming: 4 bases; junction bases outside the gene matches: 9. From germline, CDR1 is LGHNT and CDR2 FRNRAP.

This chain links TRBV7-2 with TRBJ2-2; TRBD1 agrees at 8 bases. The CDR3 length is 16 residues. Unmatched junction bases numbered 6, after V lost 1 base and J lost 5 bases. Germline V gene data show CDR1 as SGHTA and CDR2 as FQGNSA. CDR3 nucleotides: TGTGCCAGCAGCTTAGGTTCACACAGGGGGACCGGGGAGCTGTTTTTT. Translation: CASSLGSHRGTGELFF.

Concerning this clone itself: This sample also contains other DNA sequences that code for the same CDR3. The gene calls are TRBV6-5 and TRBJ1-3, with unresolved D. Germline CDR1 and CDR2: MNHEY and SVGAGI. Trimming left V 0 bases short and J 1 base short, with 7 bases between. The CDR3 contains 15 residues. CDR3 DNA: TGTGCCAGCAGTTACTCATCGGGGTCTGGAAACACCATATATTTT. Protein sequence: CASSYSSGSGNTIYF.

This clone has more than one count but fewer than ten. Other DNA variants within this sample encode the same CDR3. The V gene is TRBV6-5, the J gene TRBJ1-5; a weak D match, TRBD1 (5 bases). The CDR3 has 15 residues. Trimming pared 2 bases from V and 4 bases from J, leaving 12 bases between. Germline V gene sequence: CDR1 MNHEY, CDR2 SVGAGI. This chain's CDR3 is CASSYRRGGNQPQHF. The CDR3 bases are TGTGCCAGCAGTTACAGACGGGGGGGGAATCAGCCCCAGCATTTT.

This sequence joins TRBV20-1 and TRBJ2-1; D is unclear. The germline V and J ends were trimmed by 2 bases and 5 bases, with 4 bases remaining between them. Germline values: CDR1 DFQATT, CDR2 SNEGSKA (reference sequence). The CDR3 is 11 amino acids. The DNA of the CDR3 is TGCAGTGCTAGAACAGACAATGAGCAGTTCTTC. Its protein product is CSARTDNEQFF.

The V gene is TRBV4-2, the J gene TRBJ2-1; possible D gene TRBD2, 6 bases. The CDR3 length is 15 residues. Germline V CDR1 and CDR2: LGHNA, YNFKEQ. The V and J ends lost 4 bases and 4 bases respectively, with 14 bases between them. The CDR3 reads CASSLTWRGYNEQFF. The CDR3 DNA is TGTGCCAGCAGCCTGACCTGGAGGGGATACAATGAGCAGTTCTTC.

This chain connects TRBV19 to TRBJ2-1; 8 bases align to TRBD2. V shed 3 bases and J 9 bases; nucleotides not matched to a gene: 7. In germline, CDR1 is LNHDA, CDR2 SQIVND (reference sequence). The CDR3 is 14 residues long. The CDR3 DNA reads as TGTGCCAGTAGTATTGGGACTAGGGTCGGTGAGCAGTTCTTC. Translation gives CASSIGTRVGEQFF. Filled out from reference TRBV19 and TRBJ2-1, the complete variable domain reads DGGITQSPKYLFRKEGQNVTLSCEQNLNHDAMYWYRQDPGQGLRLIYYSQIVNDFQKGDIAEGYSVSREKKESFPLTVTSAQKNPTAFYLCASSIGTRVGEQFFGPGTRLTVL.

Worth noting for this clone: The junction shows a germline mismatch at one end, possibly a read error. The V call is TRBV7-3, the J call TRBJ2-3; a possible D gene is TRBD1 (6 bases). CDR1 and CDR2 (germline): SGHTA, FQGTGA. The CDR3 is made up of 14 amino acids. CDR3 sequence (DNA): TGTGCCAGCAGCTTAGGAAGGGACACACATACGCAGTATTTT. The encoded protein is CASSLGRDTHTQYF.

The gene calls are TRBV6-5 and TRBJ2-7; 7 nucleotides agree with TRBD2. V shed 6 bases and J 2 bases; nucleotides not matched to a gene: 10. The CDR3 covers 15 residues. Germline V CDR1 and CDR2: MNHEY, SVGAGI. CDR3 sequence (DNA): TGTGCCAGCAGACCGTGGGGGGGAACTGCCTACGAGCAGTACTTC. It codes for CASRPWGGTAYEQYF.

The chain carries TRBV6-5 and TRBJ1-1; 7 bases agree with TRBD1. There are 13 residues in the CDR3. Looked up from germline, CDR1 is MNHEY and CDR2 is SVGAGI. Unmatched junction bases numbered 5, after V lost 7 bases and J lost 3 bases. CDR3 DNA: TGTGCCAGCAACCCGGGACAGCACACTGAAGCTTTCTTT. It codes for CASNPGQHTEAFF.

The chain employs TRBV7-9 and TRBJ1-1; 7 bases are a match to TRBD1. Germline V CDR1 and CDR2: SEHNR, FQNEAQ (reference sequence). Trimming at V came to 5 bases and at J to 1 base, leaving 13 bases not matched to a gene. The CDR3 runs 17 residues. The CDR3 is CASSPRDSVKGNTEAFF. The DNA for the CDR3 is TGTGCCAGCAGCCCCCGGGACAGCGTGAAGGGGAACACTGAAGCTTTCTTT.